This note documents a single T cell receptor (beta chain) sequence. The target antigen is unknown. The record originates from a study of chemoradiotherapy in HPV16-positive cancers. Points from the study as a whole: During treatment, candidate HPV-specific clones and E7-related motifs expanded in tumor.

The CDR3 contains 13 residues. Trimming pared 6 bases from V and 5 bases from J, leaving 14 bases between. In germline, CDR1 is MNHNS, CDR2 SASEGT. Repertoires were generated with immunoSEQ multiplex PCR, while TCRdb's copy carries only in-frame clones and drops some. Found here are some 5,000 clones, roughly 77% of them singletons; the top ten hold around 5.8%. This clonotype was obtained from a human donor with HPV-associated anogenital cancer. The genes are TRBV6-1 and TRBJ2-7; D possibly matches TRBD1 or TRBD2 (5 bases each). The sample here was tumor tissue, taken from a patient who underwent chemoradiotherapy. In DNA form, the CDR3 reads TGTGCCAGCAGAGGGGTGGGGACCCACGAGCAGTACTTC. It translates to CASRGVGTHEQYF.